One and the same sample provided the 28 T cell receptor beta chains below, sequenced in a study of OX40 agonist ivuxolimab in advanced cancers. The repertoire was sequenced with immunoSEQ multiplex PCR; TCRdb's copy has only in-frame clones and lacks some. Among about 59,000 clones listed, 85% were seen once. Sequenced here: CD4+ or CD8+ T cells sorted from blood, sampled in a trial of the OX40 agonist ivuxolimab. Receptor source: an adult with an advanced solid tumor such as melanoma, head and neck, liver or kidney cancer.

J is TRBJ2-1 and V is TRBV7-8, with 11 nucleotides matching TRBD2. The CDR3 contains 13 residues. The V segment lost 6 bases and the J segment 12 bases; nucleotides outside the gene matches: 7. Germline assignment: CDR1 SGHVS and CDR2 FQNEAQ. This CDR3 is CASRPTSGGTQFF. CDR3 in DNA: TGTGCCAGCAGGCCTACTAGCGGGGGAACGCAGTTCTTC.

CDR3 sequence: CASSRLTTDTGELFF. The CDR3 DNA follows: TGTGCCAGCAGCAGACTTACAACAGACACCGGGGAGCTGTTTTTT. This chain links TRBV5-6 with TRBJ2-2; D uncertain. Germline lookup yields CDR1 SGHDT and CDR2 YYEEEE. Trimming left V 4 bases short and J 3 bases short, with 13 bases between. The CDR3 totals 15 residues.

The chain recombines TRBV10-3 with TRBJ2-1, with TRBD1 matching over 10 bases. The CDR3 covers 14 residues. V was clipped by 6 bases and J by 7 bases; unmatched bases: 6. The germline gives CDR1 ENHRY, CDR2 SYGVKD. This CDR3 is CAIRGTGVRNEQFF. The DNA of the CDR3 is TGTGCCATCAGGGGGACAGGGGTCAGGAATGAGCAGTTCTTC.

The V call is TRBV27, the J call TRBJ2-3; TRBD1 matches at 8 bases. CDR3 length: 15 residues. CDR1 is MNHEY and CDR2 is SMNVEV in the germline V gene (reference sequence). The J segment lost 4 bases and the V segment lost 5 bases, leaving 8 bases of the junction unmatched. The chain's CDR3 is CASSGWAGGPDTQYF. Written as DNA, the CDR3 is TGTGCCAGCAGTGGTTGGGCAGGGGGCCCAGATACGCAGTATTTT.

The genes are TRBV19 and TRBJ1-6; D is unresolved. Germline V gene data show CDR1 as LNHDA and CDR2 as SQIVND (reference sequence). Between the trimmed V and J ends, which lost 7 bases and 9 bases, there was a span of 16 bases. This CDR3 spans 14 amino acids. This chain's CDR3 is CASTSGRSSSPLHF. CDR3 DNA: TGTGCCAGTACCTCAGGTAGATCTTCTTCACCCCTCCACTTT.

This chain joins TRBV13 and TRBJ2-1; 15 bases match TRBD2. The CDR3 covers 14 residues. CDR1 PRHDT and CDR2 FYEKMQ come from the germline V gene (reference sequence). After removal of 6 bases from V and 15 bases from J, the junction contained 9 bases not matched to a gene. This CDR3 is CASSHWTSGRAGFF. DNA of the CDR3: TGTGCCAGCAGTCACTGGACTAGCGGGAGGGCCGGGTTCTTC.

CDR3 in DNA: TGTGCCAGCAGAATTTCAGGGAATCCTGAAGAGTTCTTT. It codes for CASRISGNPEEFF. The chain is built from TRBV5-4 and TRBJ1-1; D may be TRBD1 (5 bases). CDR1 SGHNT and CDR2 YYREEE come from the germline V gene (reference sequence). There are 13 residues in the CDR3. V dropped 5 bases and J dropped 14 bases, with 22 bases sitting between them.

The chain recombines TRBV18 with TRBJ1-1, with 9 positions matching TRBD1. The CDR3 is 16 amino acids. CDR1 and CDR2 (germline): KGHSH, LQKENI. V shed 3 bases, J shed 3 bases, and the junction held 8 bases outside the gene matches. The CDR3 loop reads CASSPRDREGDTEAFF. CDR3 DNA: TGTGCCAGCTCACCTAGGGACAGGGAGGGTGACACTGAAGCTTTCTTT.

The chain is built from TRBV9 and TRBJ2-7; 9 nucleotides line up with TRBD2. Germline V gene sequence: CDR1 SGDLS, CDR2 YYNGEE. This CDR3 is built from 15 residues. Trimming took 5 bases from V and 4 from J; bases not matched to a gene: 10. The CDR3 sequence is CASSRLADETYEQYF. The CDR3 DNA follows: TGTGCCAGCAGTAGACTAGCGGATGAAACTTACGAGCAGTACTTC.

V is TRBV9 and J is TRBJ1-1; D is unclear. CDR1 and CDR2 (germline): SGDLS, YYNGEE. Trimming left V 4 bases short and J 1 base short, with 11 bases between. The CDR3 runs 14 residues. The CDR3 is CASSFSTENTEAFF. For the CDR3, the DNA is TGTGCCAGCAGCTTTTCGACTGAGAACACTGAAGCTTTCTTT.

The chain has TRBV2 and TRBJ2-5, with 10 bases aligning to TRBD2. CDR3 length equals 16 residues. The germline V gene encodes CDR1 SNHLY and CDR2 FYNNEI. Trimming cost V 5 bases and J 1 base; bases outside gene matches: 7. As DNA, the CDR3 is TGTGCCAGCAGTCCTCAAAGACTAGCGGGCCAAGAGACCCAGTACTTC. Translated: CASSPQRLAGQETQYF.

The chain is built from TRBV7-2 and TRBJ2-1; 7 bases are shared with TRBD1. The CDR3 is 16 amino acids. Trimming removed 5 bases from V and 8 bases from J; junction bases left unmatched: 15. Germline CDR1 and CDR2: SGHTA and FQGNSA. The DNA of the CDR3 is TGTGCCAGCAGCACCCGACAGGGCCCCTATTCCTATGAGCAGTTCTTC. Translated, it gives CASSTRQGPYSYEQFF.

The genes are TRBV5-1 and TRBJ2-1; 8 nucleotides match TRBD2. Unmatched junction bases numbered 10, after V lost 4 bases and J lost 7 bases. CDR1 SGHRS and CDR2 YFSETQ come from the germline V gene. CDR3 length: 15 amino acids. CDR3 coding DNA: TGCGCCAGCAGCCCCCGGGGGGGATCATCGAATGAGCAGTTCTTC. Protein sequence: CASSPRGGSSNEQFF.

This sequence joins TRBV6-5 and TRBJ1-2; D gene ambiguous. V was shortened by 6 bases and J by 4 bases, with 15 bases between the two germline ends. The germline CDR1 and CDR2 sequences are MNHEY and SVGAGI. The CDR3 contains 14 residues. DNA for the CDR3: TGTGCCAGCAGCGGACGCCAACTGAGCTATGGCTACACCTTC. Translation: CASSGRQLSYGYTF.

For the CDR3, the DNA is TGCGCCAGCAGCTTGGGGGACAGGGTTGATGAGCAGTTCTTC. Amino acid sequence: CASSLGDRVDEQFF. The rearrangement joins TRBV5-1 to TRBJ2-1; 9 positions agree with TRBD1. The trim removed 0 bases at V and 8 bases at J, leaving 3 bases unmatched. Germline CDR1 is SGHRS and CDR2 is YFSETQ. This CDR3 spans 14 amino acids.

The chain carries TRBV2 and TRBJ2-3; the D gene is possibly TRBD1 (5 bases). The V end was cut by 4 bases, the J end by 0 bases, with 17 bases between. The CDR3 has 17 residues. CDR1 is SNHLY and CDR2 is FYNNEI in the germline V gene. CDR3 nucleotide sequence: TGTGCCAGCAGTGTCCCCCCAAAGGGGTATAGCACAGATACGCAGTATTTT. It is translated as CASSVPPKGYSTDTQYF. Based on the CDR3 plus reference TRBV2 and TRBJ2-3, the full variable domain is EPEVTQTPSHQVTQMGQEVILRCVPISNHLYFYWYRQILGQKVEFLVSFYNNEISEKSEIFDDQFSVERPDGSNFTLKIRSTKLEDSAMYFCASSVPPKGYSTDTQYFGPGTRLTVL.

This sequence joins TRBV28 and TRBJ1-2, with D possibly matching TRBD1 (5 bases). The CDR3 is 15 amino acids. Germline V gene data show CDR1 as MDHEN and CDR2 as SYDVKM. Between the trimmed V and J ends, which lost 2 bases and 8 bases, there was a span of 18 bases. The CDR3 DNA reads as TGTGCCAGCAGTTTAGGAGGTGGTACAGGAGGGGGCTACACCTTC. It codes for CASSLGGGTGGGYTF.

The chain has TRBV7-6 and TRBJ1-1; D unclear. The CDR3 is 13 amino acids. Trimming stripped 1 base from V and 1 base from J, with 4 bases between. CDR1 and CDR2 from the germline V gene are SGHVS and FNYEAQ. The CDR3 is CASSLGKNTEAFF. As DNA, the CDR3 is TGTGCCAGCAGCTTAGGCAAGAACACTGAAGCTTTCTTT.

This clone was seen a handful of times. The CDR3 region has the DNA TGTGCCAGCAGTTCCTTGGGACAGGGCTACGAGCAGTACTTC. Its protein product is CASSSLGQGYEQYF. The chain combines TRBV6-6 with TRBJ2-7; 9 bases agree with TRBD1. Germline CDR1 MNHNY, CDR2 SVGAGI (reference sequence). The CDR3 spans 14 residues. Unmatched junction bases numbered 4, after V lost 4 bases and J lost 3 bases.

This chain uses TRBV5-4 with TRBJ2-1, with D possibly matching TRBD2 (5 bases). This CDR3 region has 14 residues. The germline CDR1 and CDR2 sequences are SGHNT and YYREEE (reference sequence). The V gene lost 0 bases and the J gene lost 7 bases, with 11 bases spanning the gap. The CDR3 loop reads CASSLDPTRNEQFF. In DNA form, the CDR3 reads TGTGCCAGCAGCTTGGACCCCACTAGGAATGAGCAGTTCTTC. Full variable domain (rest looked up from reference TRBV5-4 and TRBJ2-1): ETGVTQSPTHLIKTRGQQVTLRCSSQSGHNTVSWYQQALGQGPQFIFQYYREEENGRGNFPPRFSGLQFPNYSSELNVNALELDDSALYLCASSLDPTRNEQFFGPGTRLTVL.

The gene calls are TRBV6-5 and TRBJ2-7; 7 nucleotides agree with TRBD2. Germline lookup yields CDR1 MNHEY and CDR2 SVGAGI. After removal of 6 bases from V and 6 bases from J, the junction contained 14 bases not matched to a gene. There are 15 residues in the CDR3. The CDR3 coding sequence is TGTGCCAGCAGGGAACAGTTCGGGGAGGGTAGCGAGCAGTACTTC. The encoded protein is CASREQFGEGSEQYF.

CDR3 sequence reads: CASSTSTGRTGELFF. The CDR3 DNA is TGTGCCAGCAGTACATCGACAGGGCGCACCGGGGAGCTGTTTTTT. The genes are TRBV27 and TRBJ2-2; 7 positions match TRBD1. Trimming at V came to 5 bases and at J to 4 bases, leaving 7 bases not matched to a gene. The CDR3 loop spans 15 amino acids. Germline V gene lookup returns CDR1 MNHEY and CDR2 SMNVEV (reference sequence).

This chain connects TRBV27 to TRBJ2-5; D is ambiguous. The germline V and J ends were trimmed by 2 bases and 3 bases, with 7 bases remaining between them. Per germline, CDR1 MNHEY and CDR2 SMNVEV (reference sequence). The CDR3 runs 13 residues. This CDR3 is CASSLGREETQYF. CDR3 nucleotide sequence: TGTGCCAGCAGTTTAGGGCGAGAAGAGACCCAGTACTTC.

The genes are TRBV30 and TRBJ1-3, with no clear D. Per the germline V gene, CDR1 is GTSNPN and CDR2 is SVGIG (reference sequence). This CDR3 spans 14 amino acids. V was clipped by 3 bases and J by 4 bases, with 13 bases between them. CDR3 loop: CAWSPTVRGNTIYF. The CDR3 coding sequence is TGTGCCTGGAGCCCGACGGTTCGGGGAAACACCATATATTTT.

This chain joins TRBV18 and TRBJ2-2; D is possibly TRBD1 or TRBD2 (5 bases each). CDR3 size: 15 residues. V was trimmed by 3 bases and J by 1 base, leaving 9 bases between them. From germline, CDR1 is KGHSH and CDR2 LQKENI. CDR3 loop: CASSPPGRNTGELFF. In DNA form, the CDR3 reads TGTGCCAGCTCACCTCCGGGACGGAACACCGGGGAGCTGTTTTTT.

The chain combines TRBV2 with TRBJ2-5, with 10 bases fitting TRBD1. The ends lost 4 bases at V and 4 bases at J; junction bases unmatched: 6. The CDR3 sequence is 15 residues long. Germline CDR1 and CDR2: SNHLY and FYNNEI. CDR3 bases: TGTGCCAGCAGTGCCGGGACAGGGGTGGTAGAGACCCAGTACTTC. The encoded protein is CASSAGTGVVETQYF.

This clone was counted only a few times. The chain has TRBV27 and TRBJ2-7; TRBD2 agrees at 9 bases. Trimming took 5 bases from V and 5 from J; bases not matched to a gene: 13. This CDR3 region has 16 residues. Germline CDR1 MNHEY, CDR2 SMNVEV (reference sequence). The CDR3: CASSHVPGLAGHEQYF. The CDR3 nucleotides are TGTGCCAGCAGTCACGTGCCGGGACTAGCTGGCCACGAGCAGTACTTC.

V is TRBV7-2 and J is TRBJ2-7; TRBD1 might be the D (6 bases). Trimming took 4 bases from V and 5 from J, leaving 15 bases between them. CDR3 length equals 14 residues. Germline CDR1 SGHTA, CDR2 FQGNSA. The CDR3 DNA reads TGTGCCAGCAGCTCGGACCCACAGGGTCACGAGCAGTACTTC. Translated, it gives CASSSDPQGHEQYF.